This T cell receptor (beta chain) was recovered during a study of control samples from healthy donors and cancer patients. The CDR3 has 15 residues. Germline lookup yields CDR1 SGDLS and CDR2 YYNGEE. Trimming took off 6 bases at V and 0 bases at J, with 16 bases between the two ends. This table comes from immunoSEQ multiplex PCR, and its TCRdb copy is limited to in-frame clones, with some not included. The sample comprises around 19,000 clones, around nine tenths of which are singletons, and 8% to 10% rests with the top ten. The V call is TRBV9, the J call TRBJ2-7; either TRBD1 or TRBD2 may supply D (6 bases each). The TCR originated in a woman aged 55-70 years with head and neck cancer. Sequencing was performed on PBMCs. CDR3 residues: CASTPGDTLSYEQYF. DNA for the CDR3: TGTGCCAGCACCCCGGGGGACACCCTCTCCTACGAGCAGTACTTC.